One and the same sample provided the 9 T cell receptor beta chains below, sequenced in a study of blood T cell repertoires in COVID-19. TCRdb's copy holds only in-frame clones and misses some; the assay was immunoSEQ multiplex PCR. This sample carries around 300,000 clones, about four fifths of them seen once, and the ten largest clones take 8.5% to 9.5%. Sequenced material: peripheral blood. The receptors here all came from a woman aged 45-60 years who had recovered from COVID-19.

The V and J genes are TRBV7-6 and TRBJ2-1; 8 bases map to TRBD2. The ends lost 2 bases at V and 4 bases at J; junction bases unmatched: 4. Germline CDR1 and CDR2: SGHVS and FNYEAQ. CDR3 size: 15 residues. CDR3 in DNA: TGTGCCAGCAGCTTAAACAGCGGGGGTTACAATGAGCAGTTCTTC. Its protein product is CASSLNSGGYNEQFF.

This chain connects TRBV9 to TRBJ2-5; 7 nucleotides match TRBD2. Germline V gene sequence: CDR1 SGDLS, CDR2 YYNGEE. J lost 5 bases, V lost 3 bases, and 4 bases had no gene match. The CDR3 totals 13 residues. The chain's CDR3 is CASSATSPETQYF. In nucleotides, the CDR3 is TGTGCCAGCAGCGCGACTAGCCCCGAGACCCAGTACTTC.

This sequence joins TRBV10-2 and TRBJ1-1, with 11 bases identical to TRBD1. The germline V gene encodes CDR1 WSHSY and CDR2 SAAADI. The CDR3 extends over 15 amino acids. The J segment lost 3 bases and the V segment lost 5 bases, leaving 5 bases of the junction unmatched. Here the CDR3 DNA reads TGCGCCAGCAGTTGGACAGGGGGCGTGGACACTGAAGCTTTCTTT. This gives the protein CASSWTGGVDTEAFF.

This sequence joins TRBV7-2 and TRBJ2-5; 7 nucleotides line up with TRBD1. Germline trimming cut 5 bases from V and 5 bases from J; bases unmatched to any gene: 11. This CDR3 comprises 15 residues. Germline V gene sequence: CDR1 SGHTA, CDR2 FQGNSA. CDR3 in DNA: TGTGCCAGCAGCGTACAGGGGAGAATAGGGGAGACCCAGTACTTC. Protein product: CASSVQGRIGETQYF.

The sample holds one count of this clone. The rearrangement links TRBV5-6 to TRBJ2-1, with 10 bases lining up with TRBD1. Germline V lookup: CDR1 SGHDT, CDR2 YYEEEE. With 2 bases clipped from V and 15 bases from J, the junction kept 14 bases outside the gene matches. The CDR3 is made up of 15 amino acids. The CDR3 loop reads CASSLRGTGASPLFF. The CDR3 bases are TGTGCCAGCAGCTTAAGGGGGACAGGGGCCTCCCCTCTGTTCTTC.

This clone showed up just a few times. This chain links TRBV6-1 with TRBJ1-1; 8 bases are a match to TRBD1. V lost 1 base and J lost 9; bases outside the gene matches: 4. Per germline, CDR1 MNHNS and CDR2 SASEGT. This CDR3 comprises 13 residues. The chain's CDR3 is CASSEGQGRKAFF. As DNA, the CDR3 is TGTGCCAGCAGTGAAGGACAGGGGAGGAAAGCTTTCTTT.

This clone was picked up one time. The chain employs TRBV24-1 and TRBJ2-1; D is possibly TRBD1 (6 bases). The V and J ends lost 3 bases and 0 bases respectively, with 8 bases between them. The CDR3 has 15 amino acids. Germline loops: CDR1 KGHDR, CDR2 SFDVKD. The CDR3 spells CATSDGRGSYNEQFF. The DNA of the CDR3 is TGTGCCACCAGTGATGGCAGGGGCTCCTACAATGAGCAGTTCTTC.

This chain links TRBV5-4 with TRBJ1-6; 8 nucleotides align to TRBD1. CDR1 is SGHNT, CDR2 YYREEE, per germline (reference sequence). The CDR3 loop spans 15 amino acids. With 3 bases clipped from V and 10 bases from J, the junction kept 9 bases outside the gene matches. CDR3 region: CASSSWTGLESPLHF. The CDR3 nucleotides read TGTGCCAGCAGCTCATGGACAGGGTTGGAATCACCCCTCCACTTT. Full variable domain (missing parts from reference TRBV5-4 and TRBJ1-6): ETGVTQSPTHLIKTRGQQVTLRCSSQSGHNTVSWYQQALGQGPQFIFQYYREEENGRGNFPPRFSGLQFPNYSSELNVNALELDDSALYLCASSSWTGLESPLHFGNGTRLTVT.

J is TRBJ2-7 and V is TRBV28; possibly TRBD1 for D (5 bases). The CDR3 runs to 13 residues. V was cut by 3 bases and J by 7 bases, with 13 bases left in between. Germline values: CDR1 MDHEN, CDR2 SYDVKM. The CDR3 here is CASSLDTIYEQYF. The DNA of the CDR3 is TGTGCCAGCAGTTTGGACACCATTTATGAGCAGTACTTC. Full variable domain (outside the CDR3, taken from reference TRBV28 and TRBJ2-7): DVKVTQSSRYLVKRTGEKVFLECVQDMDHENMFWYRQDPGLGLRLIYFSYDVKMKEKGDIPEGYSVSREKKERFSLILESASTNQTSMYLCASSLDTIYEQYFGPGTRLTVT.